The next 31 T cell receptor beta chains were all read from a single sample in a study of blood T cell repertoires in COVID-19. TCRdb's table, derived via immunoSEQ multiplex PCR, lists solely in-frame clones and lacks some. The sample has fewer than 150,000 clones, roughly 87% seen once. The sample was PBMCs or T cells enriched from blood (not recorded which). Every receptor here comes from a man aged 25 to 45 who had recovered from COVID-19.

The chain carries TRBV27 and TRBJ1-1; a weak D match, TRBD1 (6 bases). CDR3 length equals 14 residues. V was cut by 5 bases and J by 0 bases, with 10 bases left in between. Germline V gene sequence: CDR1 MNHEY, CDR2 SMNVEV (reference sequence). The CDR3 DNA is TGTGCCAGCAGTCAACAGGGAATGAACACTGAAGCTTTCTTT. Encoded protein: CASSQQGMNTEAFF.

The chain uses TRBV4-1 and TRBJ1-1, with D perhaps matching TRBD1 (6 bases). The CDR3 has 18 residues. Germline assignment: CDR1 MGHRA and CDR2 YSYEKL. The V end lost 2 bases, the J end lost 0 bases, and 19 bases lay between the germline ends. In nucleotides, the CDR3 is TGCGCCAGCAGCCAAATAAGGGGGGGGAGGGACATGAACACTGAAGCTTTCTTT. Protein product: CASSQIRGGRDMNTEAFF.

This clone occurred once. The chain employs TRBV29-1 and TRBJ2-3; 8 positions match TRBD2. V trimming: 5 bases; J trimming: 10 bases; junction bases outside the gene matches: 14. Germline V CDR1 and CDR2: SQVTM, ANQGSEA. The CDR3 is made up of 14 amino acids. The CDR3 loop is CSVWTGTSTLAQYF. CDR3 nucleotide sequence: TGCAGCGTTTGGACCGGGACTAGTACTTTGGCGCAGTATTTT.

V is TRBV19 and J is TRBJ2-1; 12 positions match TRBD2. This CDR3 region has 18 residues. With 5 bases clipped from V and 0 bases from J, the junction kept 8 bases outside the gene matches. Germline-derived CDR1 and CDR2 are LNHDA and SQIVND (reference sequence). The CDR3 bases are TGTGCCAGTAGTCTCCATCTAGCGGGAGGGAGCTCCTACAATGAGCAGTTCTTC. Amino acids: CASSLHLAGGSSYNEQFF.

The chain employs TRBV15 and TRBJ2-5, with 9 bases matching TRBD1. The CDR3 has 16 amino acids. J was trimmed by 7 bases and V by 5 bases; bases with no gene match: 14. Germline assignment: CDR1 LNHNV and CDR2 YYDKDF (reference sequence). The CDR3 sequence: CATSYGPGQGSWTQYF. The CDR3 nucleotides are TGTGCCACCAGCTATGGCCCGGGACAGGGAAGTTGGACCCAGTACTTC.

The chain recombines TRBV18 with TRBJ1-3; a possible D gene is TRBD1 (5 bases). Per the germline V gene, CDR1 is KGHSH and CDR2 is LQKENI. V was pared by 5 bases and J by 2 bases, with 22 bases between. The CDR3 has 18 residues. The CDR3 region is CASSTAGRAAGTGNTIYF. For the CDR3, the DNA is TGTGCCAGCTCAACGGCAGGGAGGGCTGCTGGGACTGGAAACACCATATATTTT.

V usage is TRBV7-6 and J usage is TRBJ1-5; 12 nucleotides line up with TRBD1. V lost 5 bases to trimming and J lost 3 bases; unmatched junction nucleotides: 2. The CDR3 length is 15 residues. Germline values: CDR1 SGHVS, CDR2 FNYEAQ. CDR3 coding DNA: TGTGCCAGCAGCCGGGACAGGGGGCCCAATCAGCCCCAGCATTTT. Protein product: CASSRDRGPNQPQHF.

The rearrangement links TRBV2 to TRBJ2-3, with 12 positions matching TRBD2. Germline CDR1 and CDR2: SNHLY and FYNNEI. This CDR3 is 18 amino acids long. V was clipped by 2 bases and J by 0 bases; unmatched bases: 6. The CDR3, as DNA: TGTGCCAGCAGTGAATATCCCGGGACTAGCGGGAGCACAGATACGCAGTATTTT. Protein: CASSEYPGTSGSTDTQYF.

The chain links TRBV11-2 to TRBJ1-2, with TRBD1 matching 11 bases. The CDR3 consists of 15 residues. Per the germline V gene, CDR1 is SGHAT and CDR2 is FQNNGV. With V trimmed by 2 bases and J by 9 bases, 8 bases remained unmatched. This chain's CDR3 is CASSLRDRGYESYTF. The CDR3 DNA reads TGTGCCAGCAGCTTACGGGACAGGGGGTATGAGAGCTACACCTTC.

This clone was counted once. This rearrangement joins TRBV12-1 to TRBJ2-5; the listed D gene, TRBD2, was not tested against the DNA. TRBV12-1 is given as a pseudogene. The CDR3 totals 11 residues. The CDR3 sequence: CYTGAQETQYF. The CDR3 DNA sequence: TGTTACACTGGAGCCCAAGAGACCCAGTACTTC.

This clone was observed a few times. The chain combines TRBV2 with TRBJ1-2, with TRBD1 matching over 10 bases. The CDR3 has 15 amino acids. Trimming removed 1 base from V and 8 bases from J; junction bases left unmatched: 7. Germline V gives CDR1 SNHLY, CDR2 FYNNEI. This CDR3 reads CASSEGDRGVGGYTF. CDR3 nucleotides: TGTGCCAGCAGTGAAGGGGACAGGGGTGTCGGAGGCTACACCTTC.

The chain recombines TRBV5-1 with TRBJ2-1, with D perhaps matching TRBD2 (6 bases). The V end was cut by 0 bases, the J end by 9 bases, with 13 bases between. The CDR3 is made up of 14 amino acids. Germline CDR1 SGHRS, CDR2 YFSETQ. CDR3 bases: TGCGCCAGCAGCTTGGGGGTGGAGGGGCGTGAGCAGTTCTTC. The encoded protein is CASSLGVEGREQFF. Full variable domain (outside the CDR3, taken from reference TRBV5-1 and TRBJ2-1): KAGVTQTPRYLIKTRGQQVTLSCSPISGHRSVSWYQQTPGQGLQFLFEYFSETQRNKGNFPGRFSGRQFSNSRSEMNVSTLELGDSALYLCASSLGVEGREQFFGPGTRLTVL.

This clone was found a few times. The V call is TRBV16, the J call TRBJ1-1; perhaps TRBD1 as D (5 bases). The CDR3 length is 13 residues. Germline CDR1 KGHSY, CDR2 FQNENV. Trimming cost V 4 bases and J 6 bases, with 12 bases left between them. The CDR3 DNA is TGTGCCAGCAGCCTGGGCGCGGGGGCTGAAGCTTTCTTT. Amino acids: CASSLGAGAEAFF. Combining the CDR3 with reference TRBV16 and TRBJ1-1 gives the whole variable domain GEEVAQTPKHLVRGEGQKAKLYCAPIKGHSYVFWYQQVLKNEFKFLISFQNENVFDETGMPKERFSAKCLPNSPCSLEIQATKLEDSAVYFCASSLGAGAEAFFGQGTRLTVV.

The chain employs TRBV9 and TRBJ2-1; TRBD2 matches at 10 bases. Trimming cost V 1 base and J 6 bases; bases outside gene matches: 16. Germline V gene data show CDR1 as SGDLS and CDR2 as YYNGEE. This CDR3 is 19 amino acids long. CDR3 in DNA: TGTGCCAGCAGCGTACCTGAAAGAACAGCGGGAGGGCCGGGCAATGAGCAGTTCTTC. Translated: CASSVPERTAGGPGNEQFF.

V and J are TRBV19 and TRBJ1-5; no definite D call. V lost 3 bases, J lost 5 bases, and 14 bases lay in between. The germline V gene has CDR1 LNHDA and CDR2 SQIVND (reference sequence). The CDR3 runs to 15 residues. The CDR3 loop reads CASSIEGLRDQPQHF. The CDR3 DNA sequence: TGTGCCAGTAGTATCGAGGGCCTTCGGGATCAGCCCCAGCATTTT.

The chain employs TRBV5-4 and TRBJ1-6; 7 bases are a match to TRBD1. CDR3 length: 17 amino acids. Germline CDR1 reads SGHNT; CDR2 reads YYREEE (reference sequence). V was clipped by 0 bases and J by 10 bases; unmatched bases: 13. CDR3 in DNA: TGTGCCAGCAGCTTGGAAATACCAGGGGGACGAGGGTCACCCCTCCACTTT. Its protein is CASSLEIPGGRGSPLHF.

The rearrangement links TRBV9 to TRBJ1-2, with a tentative D call TRBD1 (6 bases). The CDR3 length is 21 residues. Trimming took off 0 bases at V and 6 bases at J, with 33 bases between the two ends. CDR1 SGDLS and CDR2 YYNGEE come from the germline V gene. CDR3 sequence (DNA): TGTGCCAGCAGCGTAGAGTTTGGGCAAACCACGTCGGGACACAATACCCATGGCTACACCTTC. Amino acids: CASSVEFGQTTSGHNTHGYTF. The whole variable domain, remainder taken from reference TRBV9 and TRBJ1-2, is DSGVTQTPKHLITATGQRVTLRCSPRSGDLSVYWYQQSLDQGLQFLIQYYNGEERAKGNILERFSAQQFPDLHSELNLSSLELGDSALYFCASSVEFGQTTSGHNTHGYTFGSGTRLTVV.

This chain connects TRBV6-5 to TRBJ2-2; D unclear. The V and J ends lost 11 bases and 5 bases respectively, with 6 bases between them. The CDR3 has 10 amino acids. Looked up from germline, CDR1 is MNHEY and CDR2 is SVGAGI. CDR3 region: CASYTGELFF. The CDR3 DNA reads as TGTGCCTCTTATACCGGGGAGCTGTTTTTT.

This chain connects TRBV6-4 to TRBJ2-3; TRBD1 might be the D (6 bases). This CDR3 spans 16 amino acids. V lost 0 bases and J 4 bases, leaving 14 bases between the germline ends. CDR1 MRHNA and CDR2 SNTAGT come from the germline V gene. This chain's CDR3 is CASSDSRAGAPDTQYF. CDR3 bases: TGTGCCAGCAGTGACTCGAGGGCAGGGGCCCCAGATACGCAGTATTTT.

The V gene is TRBV24-1, the J gene TRBJ1-3; D is uncertain. In germline, CDR1 is KGHDR, CDR2 SFDVKD. CDR3 length: 12 residues. V dropped 4 bases and J dropped 5 bases, with 5 bases sitting between them. The CDR3 DNA follows: TGTGCCACCAGTGACACAAGAAACACCATATATTTT. Translated: CATSDTRNTIYF.

The genes are TRBV2 and TRBJ2-3; D is ambiguous. V lost 4 bases to trimming and J lost 4 bases, with 6 bases between them. Per germline, CDR1 SNHLY and CDR2 FYNNEI. The CDR3 is made up of 12 amino acids. Here the CDR3 DNA reads TGTGCCAGCAGTGCTTTCGCAGATACGCAGTATTTT. Its translation is CASSAFADTQYF.

The chain couples TRBV10-3 to TRBJ2-2; TRBD1 aligns across 7 bases. V was pared by 6 bases and J by 4 bases, with 5 bases of the junction left unmatched. This CDR3 has 14 residues. Germline V lookup: CDR1 ENHRY, CDR2 SYGVKD. CDR3 amino acids: CAIRSGGATGELFF. The DNA of the CDR3 is TGTGCCATCAGATCAGGGGGTGCCACCGGGGAGCTGTTTTTT.

The rearrangement uses TRBV19 and TRBJ2-5; D is possibly TRBD1 (7 bases). Per the germline V gene, CDR1 is LNHDA and CDR2 is SQIVND (reference sequence). This CDR3 has 15 amino acids. The V end was cut by 4 bases, the J end by 5 bases, with 17 bases between. The CDR3 coding sequence is TGTGCCAGTAGTACAAACCAGGGGGGTGGTGAGACCCAGTACTTC. This encodes CASSTNQGGGETQYF.

V gene TRBV27 combines with J gene TRBJ2-7, with TRBD2 identical over 11 bases. Germline V gene data show CDR1 as MNHEY and CDR2 as SMNVEV (reference sequence). The V segment lost 3 bases and the J segment 7 bases; nucleotides outside the gene matches: 5. The CDR3 consists of 14 residues. For the CDR3, the DNA is TGTGCCAGCAGTTTTAGCGGGAGGGTGGGGGAGCAGTACTTC. Translating gives CASSFSGRVGEQYF.

V gene TRBV2 combines with J gene TRBJ1-1, with D hard to call. This CDR3 has 14 residues. Trimming stripped 0 bases from V and 10 bases from J, with 15 bases between. The germline V gene encodes CDR1 SNHLY and CDR2 FYNNEI. The DNA of the CDR3 is TGTGCCAGCAGTGAAGCGCTTTATACTGGGAGAGCTTTCTTT. It specifies CASSEALYTGRAFF. The full variable domain, completed using reference TRBV2 and TRBJ1-1, is EPEVTQTPSHQVTQMGQEVILRCVPISNHLYFYWYRQILGQKVEFLVSFYNNEISEKSEIFDDQFSVERPDGSNFTLKIRSTKLEDSAMYFCASSEALYTGRAFFGQGTRLTVV.

This clone came up once. CDR3 residues: CAWRDRGYYGYTF. The DNA for the CDR3 is TGTGCCTGGAGAGACAGGGGCTACTATGGCTACACCTTC. The chain has TRBV30 and TRBJ1-2; 8 nucleotides agree with TRBD1. The length of the CDR3 is 13 residues. Germline CDR1 is GTSNPN and CDR2 is SVGIG (reference sequence). V lost 3 bases to trimming and J lost 3 bases; unmatched junction nucleotides: 3.

The chain has TRBV5-4 and TRBJ1-1; the match to TRBD1 covers 7 bases. The CDR3 covers 14 residues. Per the germline V gene, CDR1 is SGHNT and CDR2 is YYREEE (reference sequence). The ends lost 5 bases at V and 4 bases at J; junction bases unmatched: 8. CDR3 in amino acids: CASRARQGLTEAFF. The CDR3 region has the DNA TGTGCCAGCAGGGCGAGACAGGGTCTCACTGAAGCTTTCTTT. Filled out from reference TRBV5-4 and TRBJ1-1, the complete variable domain reads ETGVTQSPTHLIKTRGQQVTLRCSSQSGHNTVSWYQQALGQGPQFIFQYYREEENGRGNFPPRFSGLQFPNYSSELNVNALELDDSALYLCASRARQGLTEAFFGQGTRLTVV.

J is TRBJ2-1 and V is TRBV18; 10 positions match TRBD2. The germline gives CDR1 KGHSH, CDR2 LQKENI. The CDR3 length is 15 residues. V shed 2 bases, J shed 5 bases, and the junction held 3 bases outside the gene matches. CDR3 coding DNA: TGTGCCAGCTCACCATATAGCGGGAGGAACAATGAGCAGTTCTTC. Its protein product is CASSPYSGRNNEQFF.

V usage is TRBV5-1 and J usage is TRBJ2-7; 7 nucleotides line up with TRBD1. The CDR3 is made up of 13 amino acids. Germline V gives CDR1 SGHRS, CDR2 YFSETQ. Unmatched junction bases numbered 7, after V lost 4 bases and J lost 6 bases. The CDR3 loop is CASSVLTGSEQYF. The DNA of the CDR3 is TGCGCCAGCAGCGTATTGACAGGGTCCGAGCAGTACTTC. Full variable domain (outside the CDR3, taken from reference TRBV5-1 and TRBJ2-7): KAGVTQTPRYLIKTRGQQVTLSCSPISGHRSVSWYQQTPGQGLQFLFEYFSETQRNKGNFPGRFSGRQFSNSRSEMNVSTLELGDSALYLCASSVLTGSEQYFGPGTRLTVT.

This rearrangement joins TRBV9 to TRBJ2-6; D unresolved. The V gene's germline CDR1 is SGDLS and CDR2 YYNGEE. The CDR3 runs to 14 residues. V was pared by 3 bases and J by 4 bases, with 8 bases between. As DNA, the CDR3 is TGTGCCAGCAGCGAGCTAGTCGGGGCCAACGTCCTGACTTTC. Translated, it gives CASSELVGANVLTF.

The rearrangement joins TRBV27 to TRBJ2-1, with a tentative D call TRBD1 (6 bases). The CDR3 contains 15 residues. Germline V gene lookup returns CDR1 MNHEY and CDR2 SMNVEV (reference sequence). Trimming stripped 5 bases from V and 1 base from J, with 12 bases between. The CDR3 region is CASSPRQASYNEQFF. For the CDR3, the DNA is TGTGCCAGCAGTCCCCGACAGGCATCCTACAATGAGCAGTTCTTC.